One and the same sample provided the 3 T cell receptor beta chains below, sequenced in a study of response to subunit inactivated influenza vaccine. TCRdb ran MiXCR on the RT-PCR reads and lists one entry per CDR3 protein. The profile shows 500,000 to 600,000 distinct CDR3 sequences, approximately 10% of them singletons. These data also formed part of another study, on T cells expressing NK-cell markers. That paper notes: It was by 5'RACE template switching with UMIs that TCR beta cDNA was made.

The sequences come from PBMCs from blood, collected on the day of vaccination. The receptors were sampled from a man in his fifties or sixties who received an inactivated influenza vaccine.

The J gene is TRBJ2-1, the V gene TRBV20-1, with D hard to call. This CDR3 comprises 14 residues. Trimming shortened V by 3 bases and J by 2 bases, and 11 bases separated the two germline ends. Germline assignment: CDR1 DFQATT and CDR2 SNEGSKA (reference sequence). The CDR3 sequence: CSARPPYTYNEQFF. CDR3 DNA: TGCAGTGCTAGGCCCCCTTATACCTACAATGAGCAGTTCTTC.

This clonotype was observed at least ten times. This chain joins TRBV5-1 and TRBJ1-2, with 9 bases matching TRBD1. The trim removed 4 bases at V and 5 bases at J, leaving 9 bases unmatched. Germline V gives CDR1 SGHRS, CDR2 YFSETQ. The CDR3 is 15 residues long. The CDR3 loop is CASSETGGAGYGYTF. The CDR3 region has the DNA TGCGCCAGCAGCGAAACAGGGGGCGCTGGATATGGCTACACCTTC.

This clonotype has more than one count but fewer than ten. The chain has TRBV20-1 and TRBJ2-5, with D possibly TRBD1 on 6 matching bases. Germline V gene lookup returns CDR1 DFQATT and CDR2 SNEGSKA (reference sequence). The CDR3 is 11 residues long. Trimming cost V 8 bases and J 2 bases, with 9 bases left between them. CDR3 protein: CSSQGQETQYF. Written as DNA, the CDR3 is TGCAGTTCTCAGGGGCAAGAGACCCAGTACTTC.